This T cell receptor (beta chain) was sequenced during a study of cytomegalovirus exposure and HLA in healthy donors. Study results and caveats: Reports described diagnosis of cytomegalovirus status by the classifier as highly specific and sensitive.

In regard to this clone: Its antigen is still unknown.

V dropped 4 bases and J dropped 5; count of bases not matched to a gene: 14. The germline V gene has CDR1 SGHRS and CDR2 YFSETQ. The CDR3 runs 16 residues. Method: immunoSEQ multiplex PCR; TCRdb's copy keeps in-frame clones and lacks some. The sample includes some 140,000 clones, 86% of them seen just once. This receptor was identified in a man between 18 and 29 years old in good health and CMV-seropositive. The chain couples TRBV5-1 to TRBJ2-5; TRBD2 matches at 7 bases. Material: PBMCs. CDR3: CASSAGSGLSGETQYF. The CDR3 region has the DNA TGCGCCAGCAGCGCAGGATCGGGACTATCGGGGGAGACCCAGTACTTC.